These 12 T cell receptor beta chains originate from one sample sequenced in a study of T cell changes during pregnancy in multiple sclerosis. Clones were read by immunoSEQ multiplex PCR, and TCRdb kept only the in-frame ones, dropping some. Here the sample spans tens of thousands of clones, roughly 90% being singletons. The material was CD8+ T cells from peripheral blood mononuclear cells, obtained in the third trimester of pregnancy. These receptor sequences come from a female donor with multiple sclerosis, enrolled in a pregnancy study.

This clone was picked up a small number of times. The chain employs TRBV29-1 and TRBJ2-1; D gene unclear. The V and J ends lost 8 bases and 8 bases respectively, with 10 bases between them. Germline lookup yields CDR1 SQVTM and CDR2 ANQGSEA. This CDR3 spans 10 amino acids. CDR3 nucleotides: TGCAGCTTTGGCGGATATGAGCAGTTCTTC. Amino acid sequence: CSFGGYEQFF.

The gene calls are TRBV29-1 and TRBJ2-1, with 7 bases aligning to TRBD2. CDR1 is SQVTM, CDR2 ANQGSEA, per germline. The CDR3 covers 13 residues. The J segment lost 3 bases and the V segment lost 6 bases, leaving 5 bases of the junction unmatched. The CDR3 DNA reads TGCAGCGTGGATAGCGGGCTCTACAATGAGCAGTTCTTC. As protein: CSVDSGLYNEQFF.

The chain employs TRBV4-3 and TRBJ1-4, with 7 bases matching TRBD1. The CDR3 loop spans 16 amino acids. J lost 8 bases, V lost 1 base, and 10 bases had no gene match. CDR1 and CDR2 (germline): LGHNA, YSLEER. The DNA of the CDR3 is TGCGCCAGCAGCCAAGCCAGACAGGGAAGAGGGGAAAAACTGTTTTTT. Protein: CASSQARQGRGEKLFF.

The J gene is TRBJ2-7, the V gene TRBV7-6; maybe TRBD2 (7 bases). Germline V lookup: CDR1 SGHVS, CDR2 FNYEAQ. The V end was cut by 0 bases, the J end by 5 bases, with 11 bases between. The length of the CDR3 is 14 residues. CDR3 residues: CASSLAGGRDEQYF. As DNA, the CDR3 is TGTGCCAGCAGCTTAGCGGGGGGGCGCGACGAGCAGTACTTC.

V is TRBV5-1 and J is TRBJ2-5, with D tentatively TRBD1 (6 bases). The J call may be mistaken, given a closer DNA end match to TRBJ2-7. CDR3 length: 13 amino acids. The germline gives CDR1 SGHRS, CDR2 YFSETQ. CDR3 bases: TGCGCCAGCAGCTCTCAAGGGGGAATCGAGCAGTACTTC. It is translated as CASSSQGGIEQYF.

A few counts support this clone. The chain couples TRBV30 to TRBJ2-1; D is ambiguous. Germline loops: CDR1 GTSNPN, CDR2 SVGIG (reference sequence). This CDR3 contains 13 residues. V dropped 1 base and J dropped 5 bases, with 9 bases sitting between them. The CDR3, as DNA: TGTGCCTGGAGTGACGGTATTAACAATGAGCAGTTCTTC. Amino acid sequence: CAWSDGINNEQFF.

This clone showed up just once. The V and J genes are TRBV28 and TRBJ1-5; the match to TRBD1 covers 10 bases. Germline values: CDR1 MDHEN, CDR2 SYDVKM. This CDR3 is built from 14 residues. V lost 10 bases and J lost 6; bases outside the gene matches: 9. This CDR3 reads CATQWGTGVQPQHF. CDR3 DNA sequence: TGTGCCACCCAATGGGGGACAGGGGTTCAGCCCCAGCATTTT.

The chain is built from TRBV7-3 and TRBJ2-1, with 13 bases that match TRBD2. Germline V gives CDR1 SGHTA, CDR2 FQGTGA. The J segment lost 6 bases and the V segment lost 0 bases, leaving 2 bases of the junction unmatched. The CDR3 totals 16 residues. The CDR3, as DNA: TGTGCCAGCAGCTTAACCTGGACTAGCGGGGGCAATGAGCAGTTCTTC. It yields the protein CASSLTWTSGGNEQFF.

The V and J genes are TRBV11-2 and TRBJ2-1; D may be TRBD2 (5 bases). The germline V and J ends were trimmed by 3 bases and 6 bases, with 6 bases remaining between them. This CDR3 is built from 12 residues. CDR1 is SGHAT, CDR2 FQNNGV, per germline. CDR3 sequence reads: CASSFEGNEQFF. The CDR3 nucleotides are TGTGCCAGCAGCTTCGAGGGCAATGAGCAGTTCTTC.

The chain's CDR3 is CASRPHGTGSSTDTQYF. CDR3 bases: TGTGCCAGCAGACCACACGGGACAGGGAGTAGCACAGATACGCAGTATTTT. This chain links TRBV7-2 with TRBJ2-3; 9 bases agree with TRBD1. Per the germline V gene, CDR1 is SGHTA and CDR2 is FQGNSA. The CDR3 has 17 amino acids. Unmatched junction bases numbered 10, after V lost 6 bases and J lost 0 bases.

This chain uses TRBV11-3 with TRBJ2-7; weak D call: TRBD1 (6 bases). Germline lookup yields CDR1 SGHNT and CDR2 YENEEA. There are 13 residues in the CDR3. Trimming left V 5 bases short and J 4 bases short, with 12 bases between. As DNA, the CDR3 is TGTGCCAGCAGCCCGAGAGGGGGTTACGAGCAGTACTTC. Translated: CASSPRGGYEQYF. The variable domain in full, with the rest retrieved from reference TRBV11-3 and TRBJ2-7, is EAGVVQSPRYKIIEKKQPVAFWCNPISGHNTLYWYLQNLGQGPELLIRYENEEAVDDSQLPKDRFSAERLKGVDSTLKIQPAELGDSAVYLCASSPRGGYEQYFGPGTRLTVT.

The chain recombines TRBV6-5 with TRBJ2-7; 10 bases align to TRBD2. CDR3 length equals 14 residues. Germline lookup yields CDR1 MNHEY and CDR2 SVGAGI. With V trimmed by 6 bases and J by 3 bases, 5 bases remained unmatched. The CDR3 sequence: CASRTGTSDYEQYF. The DNA of the CDR3 is TGTGCCAGCAGGACCGGGACTAGCGACTACGAGCAGTACTTC.